Included here is one TCR beta chain sequence, with context. Its antigen is undetermined. Study results and caveats: Tumor memory CD4+ T cell TCR gene usage was found to cluster with blood and lymph node memory CD4+ cells and with lymph node naive CD4+ cells.

Cells sorted as Tregs were CD4+, CD25+ and CD127-/low. Full-length variable regions came from constant-region reverse primers plus semi-nested Nested Universal Primer A PCR. TCRdb redid the calling of the 5' RACE reads with MiXCR, one entry per CDR3 protein. Of fewer than 55,000 distinct CDR3 sequences listed, around 23% are singletons. The germline CDR1 and CDR2 sequences are DFQATT and SNEGSKA (reference sequence). The CDR3 runs to 13 residues. The germline V and J ends were trimmed by 3 bases and 4 bases, with 11 bases remaining between them. Sequenced material: Tregs sorted from a lymph node. The source of this sequence is a female donor with breast cancer. The V and J genes are TRBV20-1 and TRBJ2-3; D is undetermined. DNA of the CDR3: TGCAGTGCTAGCCCGGGTATGGCAGATACGCAGTATTTT. This gives the protein CSASPGMADTQYF.